These 30 T cell receptor beta chains originate from one sample sequenced in a study of T-cell memory formation after mild COVID-19. TCRdb independently ran MiXCR on the 5' RACE reads; one entry per CDR3 protein. This table has about 110,000 distinct CDR3 sequences, about 15% appearing once. The sequenced sample consisted of PBMCs or a T cell subset sorted from them (not recorded which). The receptors here all came from a man aged 18 to 30 who had mild COVID-19 (a few samples of this study predate the infection). Cell type and time point are not known.

The table lists this clonotype with many counts. The V call is TRBV4-2, the J call TRBJ1-5; 9 bases are a match to TRBD1. From germline, CDR1 is LGHNA and CDR2 YNFKEQ. The CDR3 contains 16 residues. The ends lost 0 bases at V and 3 bases at J; junction bases unmatched: 3. For the CDR3, the DNA is TGTGCCAGCAGCCAAGAATACAGGGGGCTCAATCAGCCCCAGCATTTT. Residues: CASSQEYRGLNQPQHF.

V is TRBV4-1 and J is TRBJ1-4; maybe TRBD1 (5 bases). Germline CDR1 is MGHRA and CDR2 is YSYEKL. Deletions cut 4 bases from V and 4 bases from J, with 10 bases between. The CDR3 runs to 14 residues. The CDR3 here is CASSLGHDNEKLFF. The CDR3 DNA sequence: TGCGCCAGCAGCCTAGGACACGATAATGAAAAACTGTTTTTT.

In this sample, this clonotype turned up a few times. The chain has TRBV30 and TRBJ2-3; no reliable D call. There are 17 residues in the CDR3. V shed 0 bases and J shed 2 bases, with 18 bases lying between them. The germline V gene encodes CDR1 GTSNPN and CDR2 SVGIG (reference sequence). In DNA form, the CDR3 reads TGTGCCTGGAGTGTACTTCCACCGGGCCCCCCCACAGATACGCAGTATTTT. It translates to CAWSVLPPGPPTDTQYF.

The V gene is TRBV7-6, the J gene TRBJ2-7, with 8 bases lining up with TRBD1. Germline V gene sequence: CDR1 SGHVS, CDR2 FNYEAQ. The CDR3 contains 14 residues. The V segment lost 4 bases and the J segment 3 bases; nucleotides outside the gene matches: 5. CDR3 residues: CASSSTGARYEQYF. In nucleotides, the CDR3 is TGTGCCAGCAGCTCGACAGGGGCTCGCTACGAGCAGTACTTC.

Only a few counts were recorded for this clonotype. V and J are TRBV2 and TRBJ1-5, with 8 bases fitting TRBD1. Trimming took 8 bases from V and 3 from J; bases not matched to a gene: 9. The CDR3 contains 15 residues. CDR1 is SNHLY and CDR2 is FYNNEI in the germline V gene. The CDR3 is CASGEGQEDNQPQHF. The CDR3 nucleotides read TGTGCCAGCGGGGAGGGACAGGAAGACAATCAGCCCCAGCATTTT.

The rearrangement uses TRBV5-4 and TRBJ2-7; 11 bases fit TRBD1. V lost 4 bases to trimming and J lost 2 bases; unmatched junction nucleotides: 5. The germline CDR1 and CDR2 sequences are SGHNT and YYREEE (reference sequence). The CDR3 extends over 15 amino acids. The CDR3 DNA is TGTGCCAGCAGCGCCGGGACAGGGGGGACCTACGAGCAGTACGTC. It is translated as CASSAGTGGTYEQYV.

This clonotype appeared a few times. V is TRBV10-3 and J is TRBJ2-7; 11 nucleotides agree with TRBD1. The CDR3 loop spans 11 amino acids. The V and J ends lost 11 bases and 6 bases, in that order; junction bases with no gene match: 3. CDR1 is ENHRY, CDR2 SYGVKD, per germline. In nucleotides, the CDR3 is TGTGCCTCAGGACAGGGGGCCGAGCAGTACGTC. Translating gives CASGQGAEQYV.

V and J are TRBV7-9 and TRBJ2-3; 7 nucleotides match TRBD2. The CDR3 length is 18 residues. The junction had 13 bases not matched to a gene; V was cut back by 2 bases and J by 2 bases. Looked up from germline, CDR1 is SEHNR and CDR2 is FQNEAQ (reference sequence). The CDR3 bases are TGTGCCAGCAGCTTATCCGCCTCCGCTAGCGGCTACACAGATACGCAGTATTTT. Its translation: CASSLSASASGYTDTQYF.

A few counts support this clonotype. V gene TRBV27 combines with J gene TRBJ2-7; 7 positions match TRBD1. Germline CDR1 is MNHEY and CDR2 is SMNVEV (reference sequence). The CDR3 loop spans 13 amino acids. Trimming cost V 6 bases and J 4 bases; bases outside gene matches: 6. The CDR3 DNA sequence: TGTGCCAGCAGCAACGACAGGGCTTACGAGCAGTACTTC. Translation: CASSNDRAYEQYF.

This clonotype was seen more than once but under ten times. CDR3 amino acids: CASSSGTGFNTQYF. The CDR3 region has the DNA TGTGCCAGCAGCTCCGGGACTGGGTTTAATACGCAGTATTTT. The chain couples TRBV7-3 to TRBJ2-3, with a weak D call TRBD2 (6 bases). CDR3 size: 14 residues. V was shortened by 4 bases and J by 7 bases, with 15 bases between the two germline ends. Germline assignment: CDR1 SGHTA and CDR2 FQGTGA.

This clonotype was seen ten or more times. The chain carries TRBV4-1 and TRBJ2-3, with a tentative D call TRBD2 (5 bases). With 4 bases removed from V and 5 bases from J, the gap between germline ends came to 16 bases. The CDR3 loop spans 15 amino acids. CDR1 is MGHRA and CDR2 is YSYEKL in the germline V gene. CDR3 coding DNA: TGCGCCAGCAGCCGGGGAGTACTCGTGGGAGATACGCAGTATTTT. Encoded protein: CASSRGVLVGDTQYF.

This clonotype was seen at least ten times. This rearrangement joins TRBV7-3 to TRBJ2-3; no clear D. Looked up from germline, CDR1 is SGHTA and CDR2 is FQGTGA. The CDR3 has 14 amino acids. V shed 2 bases and J shed 2 bases, with 8 bases lying between them. CDR3 bases: TGTGCCAGCAGCTTACTGGGTAACACAGATACGCAGTATTTT. Protein product: CASSLLGNTDTQYF.

The rearrangement joins TRBV5-1 to TRBJ1-6, with D possibly matching TRBD1 (5 bases). Trimming took 0 bases from V and 10 from J, leaving 20 bases between them. The CDR3 loop spans 17 amino acids. The germline gives CDR1 SGHRS, CDR2 YFSETQ. Here the CDR3 reads CASSLAVDPRVGSPLHF. CDR3 nucleotide sequence: TGCGCCAGCAGCTTGGCCGTTGATCCCAGGGTTGGATCACCCCTCCACTTT.

V and J are TRBV28 and TRBJ2-7; TRBD2 aligns across 11 bases. Trimming cost V 6 bases and J 0 bases; bases outside gene matches: 16. Germline CDR1 and CDR2: MDHEN and SYDVKM. The CDR3 sequence is 19 residues long. The CDR3 here is CASSRRLAGPPKSSYEQYV. In nucleotides, the CDR3 is TGTGCCAGCAGCCGCAGACTAGCGGGGCCGCCGAAGAGCTCCTACGAGCAGTACGTC.

This clonotype came up many times. The chain recombines TRBV5-1 with TRBJ2-5; TRBD1 or TRBD2 may be the D gene (5 bases each). The germline gives CDR1 SGHRS, CDR2 YFSETQ. The CDR3 covers 18 residues. V was cut by 1 base and J by 5 bases, with 24 bases left in between. In nucleotides, the CDR3 is TGCGCCAGCAGCTTGTCCATGCAGGGAGTTCCGGAGGTGGAGACCCAGTACTTC. It translates to CASSLSMQGVPEVETQYF.

J is TRBJ1-1 and V is TRBV4-3; TRBD1 agrees at 8 bases. CDR1 is LGHNA, CDR2 YSLEER, per germline. This CDR3 contains 16 residues. V lost 0 bases, J lost 4 bases, and 7 bases stayed unmatched. CDR3 residues: CASSQESGGLGTEAFF. As DNA, the CDR3 is TGCGCCAGCAGCCAAGAATCAGGGGGCTTAGGCACTGAAGCTTTCTTT.

This clonotype was seen repeatedly, ten times or more. This chain uses TRBV5-5 with TRBJ1-5, with D perhaps matching TRBD1 (5 bases). This CDR3 contains 17 residues. V was cut by 2 bases and J by 0 bases, with 15 bases left in between. Germline V lookup: CDR1 SGHKS, CDR2 YYEKEE (reference sequence). This CDR3 is CASSFLFGGYSNQPQHF. For the CDR3, the DNA is TGTGCCAGCAGCTTCCTTTTCGGGGGATATAGCAATCAGCCCCAGCATTTT. Looking up the rest from reference TRBV5-5 and TRBJ1-5 gives the full variable domain: DAGVTQSPTHLIKTRGQQVTLRCSPISGHKSVSWYQQVLGQGPQFIFQYYEKEERGRGNFPDRFSARQFPNYSSELNVNALLLGDSALYLCASSFLFGGYSNQPQHFGDGTRLSIL.

This clonotype was observed many times. The V gene is TRBV4-1, the J gene TRBJ2-5; D is uncertain. The CDR3 contains 13 residues. V gave up 4 bases and J gave up 4 bases, with 10 bases separating them. Germline CDR1 and CDR2: MGHRA and YSYEKL. The DNA of the CDR3 is TGCGCCAGCAGCCCCCCGCTTTCAGAGACCCAGTACTTC. Residues: CASSPPLSETQYF.

As DNA, the CDR3 is TGTGCCAGCAGCCCAACCGGGACAGGGCCGAGTTCCCTCCACTTT. Protein product: CASSPTGTGPSSLHF. The V gene is TRBV13, the J gene TRBJ1-6; 9 bases map to TRBD1. The length of the CDR3 is 15 residues. CDR1 is PRHDT, CDR2 FYEKMQ, per germline (reference sequence). With 5 bases clipped from V and 14 bases from J, the junction kept 13 bases outside the gene matches.

J is TRBJ1-1 and V is TRBV7-2, with D possibly TRBD1 on 5 matching bases. The CDR3 consists of 15 residues. Germline CDR1 and CDR2: SGHTA and FQGNSA. Deletions cut 0 bases from V and 6 bases from J, with 14 bases between. The chain's CDR3 is CASSLARRDRPEAFF. The CDR3 DNA is TGTGCCAGCAGCTTAGCACGCAGGGATCGGCCTGAAGCTTTCTTT. The full variable domain, in which reference TRBV7-2 and TRBJ1-1 provide the parts outside the CDR3, is GAGVSQSPSNKVTEKGKDVELRCDPISGHTALYWYRQSLGQGLEFLIYFQGNSAPDKSGLPSDRFSAERTGGSVSTLTIQRTQQEDSAVYLCASSLARRDRPEAFFGQGTRLTVV.

The table lists this clonotype with a few counts. The rearrangement links TRBV6-5 to TRBJ1-4, with no clear D. V dropped 2 bases and J dropped 4 bases, with 11 bases sitting between them. CDR1 MNHEY and CDR2 SVGAGI come from the germline V gene. This CDR3 comprises 15 residues. The DNA of the CDR3 is TGTGCCAGCAGTTACATTCCTACGGATAATGAAAAACTGTTTTTT. Translating gives CASSYIPTDNEKLFF.

This chain joins TRBV2 and TRBJ1-6; D is unclear. This CDR3 is 14 amino acids long. Germline assignment: CDR1 SNHLY and CDR2 FYNNEI. Trimming removed 11 bases from V and 2 bases from J, with 13 bases in between. The DNA for the CDR3 is TGTGCCTCACACTCAGTCACCTATAATTCACCCCTCCACTTT. This codes for CASHSVTYNSPLHF.

This clonotype has a count of ten or more. The CDR3 here is CASSRTSGGREQFF. The DNA for the CDR3 is TGTGCCAGCAGCCGGACTAGCGGGGGGCGAGAGCAGTTCTTC. The chain has TRBV7-9 and TRBJ2-1; 14 nucleotides agree with TRBD2. The CDR3 runs to 14 residues. Germline V gene lookup returns CDR1 SEHNR and CDR2 FQNEAQ (reference sequence). The junction had 4 bases not matched to a gene; V was cut back by 5 bases and J by 10 bases.

The rearrangement links TRBV4-1 to TRBJ1-2; D possibly corresponds to TRBD1 (6 bases). The V end lost 1 base, the J end lost 0 bases, and 9 bases lay between the germline ends. CDR3 size: 15 residues. Germline V CDR1 and CDR2: MGHRA, YSYEKL. The CDR3 loop reads CASSQGGHPNYGYTF. The CDR3 DNA sequence: TGCGCCAGCAGCCAAGGGGGACACCCTAACTATGGCTACACCTTC.

The rearrangement uses TRBV19 and TRBJ2-5, with no clear D. This CDR3 has 14 residues. Germline CDR1 LNHDA, CDR2 SQIVND (reference sequence). V lost 4 bases and J 1 base, leaving 10 bases between the germline ends. CDR3 sequence: CASSRTEIQETQYF. The DNA for the CDR3 is TGTGCCAGTAGTAGAACAGAGATCCAAGAGACCCAGTACTTC. The whole variable domain, filled in from reference TRBV19 and TRBJ2-5, reads DGGITQSPKYLFRKEGQNVTLSCEQNLNHDAMYWYRQDPGQGLRLIYYSQIVNDFQKGDIAEGYSVSREKKESFPLTVTSAQKNPTAFYLCASSRTEIQETQYFGPGTRLLVL.

This clonotype was found a few times. This sequence joins TRBV7-3 and TRBJ1-1; 7 nucleotides match TRBD1. Per the germline V gene, CDR1 is SGHTA and CDR2 is FQGTGA. V lost 5 bases to trimming and J lost 1 base; unmatched junction nucleotides: 7. The CDR3 has 15 residues. The CDR3 DNA sequence: TGTGCCAGCAGCGCCTCCGGGACAGAGAACACTGAAGCTTTCTTT. As protein: CASSASGTENTEAFF.

The genes are TRBV6-1 and TRBJ2-7; 7 bases agree with TRBD2. The CDR3 totals 14 residues. CDR1 is MNHNS, CDR2 SASEGT, per germline. V gave up 8 bases and J gave up 3 bases; unmatched junction bases: 10. This chain's CDR3 is CASQAGGFFYEQYV. The CDR3 DNA reads as TGTGCCAGCCAAGCCGGGGGGTTCTTCTACGAGCAGTACGTC.

This clonotype has just a few counts. The chain employs TRBV3-1 and TRBJ2-1; D unresolved. CDR1 and CDR2 (germline): LGHDT, YNNKEL (reference sequence). The CDR3 has 13 amino acids. V gave up 4 bases and J gave up 0 bases, with 4 bases separating them. CDR3 sequence: CASSPYSYNEQFF. For the CDR3, the DNA is TGTGCCAGCAGCCCATACTCCTACAATGAGCAGTTCTTC.

There are a few counts of this clonotype. The chain couples TRBV7-9 to TRBJ1-1; D is perhaps TRBD1 (5 bases). Germline CDR1 and CDR2: SEHNR and FQNEAQ (reference sequence). The V gene lost 0 bases and the J gene lost 6 bases, with 8 bases spanning the gap. The CDR3 length is 13 residues. In DNA form, the CDR3 reads TGTGCCAGCAGCTTAGCCGGGGGGGCTGAAGCTTTCTTT. It translates to CASSLAGGAEAFF.

This clonotype was seen a few times. The chain carries TRBV4-1 and TRBJ2-1; either TRBD1 or TRBD2 may supply D (6 bases each). The V gene's germline CDR1 is MGHRA and CDR2 YSYEKL. CDR3 length: 17 amino acids. V lost 1 base and J lost 6, with 19 bases in between. The CDR3 DNA reads as TGCGCCAGCAGCCAAGGTGGGCTCGGGGGACAAGGCAATGAGCAGTTCTTC. Translating gives CASSQGGLGGQGNEQFF.